The T cell receptor (beta chain) described here comes from a study of blood T cell repertoires in COVID-19. Study context: Specimens from acute and convalescent COVID-19 originated in the United States, Italy and Spain. Sources were T cells, B-cell-depleted T cells, or PBMCs; the material itself was cDNA or gDNA.

Here immunoSEQ multiplex PCR was the method, and the copy in TCRdb shows in-frame clones only, minus some. The sample lists 40,000 to 55,000 clones; approximately 89% were seen once. V was clipped by 6 bases and J by 4 bases; unmatched bases: 9. The CDR3 spans 15 residues. Germline V lookup: CDR1 MNHEY, CDR2 SVGAGI. This sequence was found in a woman older than 75 with acute or convalescent COVID-19. The V call is TRBV6-5, the J call TRBJ2-3; 8 positions agree with TRBD2. Material: peripheral blood. CDR3 in amino acids: CASSPSGGRPDTQYF. The CDR3, as DNA: TGTGCCAGCAGCCCCAGCGGGGGCCGGCCAGATACGCAGTATTTT.